Below, 21 T cell receptor beta chains from the same sample are listed, as sequenced in a study of CD8 T cells in ankylosing spondylitis. TCRdb passed the 5' RACE reads through MiXCR, listing each CDR3 protein once. The sample consists of some 150,000 distinct CDR3 sequences, about an eighth of them appearing once. What was sequenced was blood, either unsorted or a sorted T cell fraction (not recorded which). The origin of the receptors is a female donor with ankylosing spondylitis or in good health (not recorded which).

This clonotype was counted many times. This rearrangement joins TRBV20-1 to TRBJ1-1; D call uncertain. V was shortened by 6 bases and J by 1 base, with 12 bases between the two germline ends. The germline V gene encodes CDR1 DFQATT and CDR2 SNEGSKA (reference sequence). The CDR3 has 13 amino acids. Written as DNA, the CDR3 is TGCAGTGCAGGTGGAGAGGGGAACACTGAAGCTTTCTTT. This translates into CSAGGEGNTEAFF.

This clonotype came up a few times. The chain recombines TRBV7-9 with TRBJ1-1, with unresolved D. Germline lookup yields CDR1 SEHNR and CDR2 FQNEAQ (reference sequence). V lost 4 bases and J lost 3, with 15 bases in between. There are 15 residues in the CDR3. CDR3: CASSYWTGWDTEAFF. CDR3 bases: TGTGCCAGCAGCTACTGGACCGGCTGGGACACTGAAGCTTTCTTT. The full variable domain, rest sourced from reference TRBV7-9 and TRBJ1-1, is DTGVSQNPRHKITKRGQNVTFRCDPISEHNRLYWYRQTLGQGPEFLTYFQNEAQLEKSRLLSDRFSAERPKGSFSTLEIQRTEQGDSAMYLCASSYWTGWDTEAFFGQGTRLTVV.

This clonotype was seen repeatedly, ten times or more. The gene calls are TRBV20-1 and TRBJ2-1, with TRBD2 matching 9 bases. The CDR3 extends over 16 amino acids. V lost 2 bases, J lost 0 bases, and 5 bases stayed unmatched. Germline V gene data show CDR1 as DFQATT and CDR2 as SNEGSKA (reference sequence). The CDR3 DNA is TGCAGTGCTAGATCCCTAGCGGGGAGCTCCTACAATGAGCAGTTCTTC. Amino acids: CSARSLAGSSYNEQFF.

The DNA for the CDR3 is TGTGCCAGCAGCTTAGATCAAGGCGGGAGGTATTCCGGGGAGCTGTTTTTT. It specifies CASSLDQGGRYSGELFF. The chain couples TRBV11-3 to TRBJ2-2; 8 positions agree with TRBD2. The CDR3 runs 17 residues. The V gene end was trimmed by 0 bases and the J gene end by 6 bases; junction bases not matched to a gene: 9. Germline V lookup: CDR1 SGHNT, CDR2 YENEEA.

As for this clonotype: Since a much larger clone is just one base distant, this may be a read error. V is TRBV29-1 and J is TRBJ1-2; D is undetermined. This CDR3 contains 13 residues. Germline CDR1 reads SQVTM; CDR2 reads ANQGSEA. V was cut by 1 base and J by 7 bases, with 13 bases left in between. CDR3 nucleotides: TGCAGCGTTGAAGGCTATGGCCGGGGTGGCTACACCTTC. Translation gives CSVEGYGRGGYTF.

The chain employs TRBV23-1 and TRBJ1-5, with D possibly matching TRBD1 (5 bases). TRBV23-1 carries the ORF label, with uncertain function. The length of the CDR3 is 13 residues. The ends were cut back, 8 bases at V and 9 bases at J, with 17 bases in the middle. The CDR3 reads CASPLRAPRPQHF. CDR3 coding DNA: TGCGCCAGCCCGCTCAGGGCTCCGCGGCCCCAGCATTTT.

This clonotype was detected a few times. One end of the junction varies from germline; a read error may be responsible. This chain uses TRBV24-1 with TRBJ2-5, with D possibly matching TRBD1 (6 bases). CDR3 size: 18 residues. In germline, CDR1 is KGHDR, CDR2 SFDVKD. CDR3 region: CATSDNSGQSIIQKTQYF. In DNA, the CDR3 is TGTGCCACCAGTGACAACAGTGGACAGTCCATAATCCAAAAGACCCAGTACTTC.

This clonotype was found a few times. The chain couples TRBV12-3 or TRBV12-4 to TRBJ2-7; D may be TRBD1 (6 bases). Trimming pared 4 bases from V and 3 bases from J, leaving 7 bases between. This CDR3 spans 12 amino acids. In nucleotides, the CDR3 is TGTGCCAGCAGTTGGACAGACTACGAGCAGTACTTC. This gives the protein CASSWTDYEQYF.

This clonotype was observed many times. This chain uses TRBV5-1 with TRBJ1-1, with 9 bases matching TRBD1. The CDR3 length is 14 residues. The germline gives CDR1 SGHRS, CDR2 YFSETQ. V dropped 3 bases and J dropped 4; count of bases not matched to a gene: 4. The CDR3 DNA is TGCGCCAGCAGCTCTGGGACAGGGCCCACTGAAGCTTTCTTT. Encoded protein: CASSSGTGPTEAFF.

V usage is TRBV30 and J usage is TRBJ2-6; 10 bases fit TRBD1. Per germline, CDR1 GTSNPN and CDR2 SVGIG (reference sequence). The junction had 7 bases not matched to a gene; V was cut back by 7 bases and J by 1 base. This CDR3 is 16 amino acids long. The CDR3 here is CALDRGISSGANVLTF. The CDR3 DNA sequence: TGTGCCTTGGACAGGGGGATATCTTCTGGGGCCAACGTCCTGACTTTC.

This clonotype has a count of ten or more. As DNA, the CDR3 is TGCAGTGGGGCGGAGCAGGGCGGAGAGACCCAGTACTTC. Translating it yields CSGAEQGGETQYF. The rearrangement uses TRBV20-1 and TRBJ2-5; D is possibly TRBD1 (5 bases). Germline CDR1 and CDR2: DFQATT and SNEGSKA (reference sequence). Trimming pared 7 bases from V and 4 bases from J, leaving 16 bases between. This CDR3 contains 13 residues.

In its sample, this clonotype was seen many times. The V call is TRBV12-3 or TRBV12-4, the J call TRBJ2-6; D call uncertain. This CDR3 has 15 amino acids. Trimming stripped 8 bases from V and 1 base from J, with 12 bases between. The CDR3, as DNA: TGTGCCAGCCTGGGCACTTATTCTGGGGCCAACGTCCTGACTTTC. Translation: CASLGTYSGANVLTF.

V is TRBV20-1 and J is TRBJ2-1; the match to TRBD2 covers 11 bases. From germline, CDR1 is DFQATT and CDR2 SNEGSKA (reference sequence). This CDR3 is 15 amino acids long. The trim removed 3 bases at V and 7 bases at J, leaving 8 bases unmatched. CDR3 sequence (DNA): TGCAGTGCTAGGTTTAGCGGGAGGGCCGGGAATGAGCAGTTCTTC. Its translation is CSARFSGRAGNEQFF.

This clonotype has at least ten counts. V usage is TRBV7-9 and J usage is TRBJ2-7; D gene ambiguous. V shed 5 bases and J shed 3 bases, with 14 bases lying between them. CDR3 size: 14 residues. Germline CDR1 and CDR2: SEHNR and FQNEAQ (reference sequence). The CDR3 nucleotides read TGTGCCAGCAGCAAAGGCAGGTTAGACTACGAGCAGTACTTC. As protein: CASSKGRLDYEQYF. Supplemented by reference TRBV7-9 and TRBJ2-7, the full variable domain reads DTGVSQNPRHKITKRGQNVTFRCDPISEHNRLYWYRQTLGQGPEFLTYFQNEAQLEKSRLLSDRFSAERPKGSFSTLEIQRTEQGDSAMYLCASSKGRLDYEQYFGPGTRLTVT.

The rearrangement links TRBV28 to TRBJ2-7; 11 bases agree with TRBD2. With 6 bases clipped from V and 4 bases from J, the junction kept 5 bases outside the gene matches. Germline V CDR1 and CDR2: MDHEN, SYDVKM. This CDR3 region has 14 residues. CDR3 sequence (DNA): TGTGCCAGCAGACCCGGGACTAGCGGTTACGAGCAGTACTTC. As protein: CASRPGTSGYEQYF. Looking up the rest from reference TRBV28 and TRBJ2-7 gives the full variable domain: DVKVTQSSRYLVKRTGEKVFLECVQDMDHENMFWYRQDPGLGLRLIYFSYDVKMKEKGDIPEGYSVSREKKERFSLILESASTNQTSMYLCASRPGTSGYEQYFGPGTRLTVT.

This clonotype was picked up a small number of times. The chain joins TRBV7-3 to TRBJ2-1; D is unresolved. The V gene lost 1 base and the J gene lost 4 bases, with 11 bases spanning the gap. Per germline, CDR1 SGHTA and CDR2 FQGTGA. The CDR3 has 15 amino acids. Here the CDR3 reads CASSLRKTAYNEQFF. The CDR3, as DNA: TGTGCCAGCAGCTTAAGGAAAACTGCTTACAATGAGCAGTTCTTC.

This clonotype was detected many times. The CDR3 reads CASSPPRGAEAFF. CDR3 bases: TGTGCCAGCAGCCCCCCCCGGGGGGCTGAAGCTTTCTTT. The chain combines TRBV7-8 with TRBJ1-1; D possibly corresponds to TRBD1 (5 bases). CDR3 length: 13 amino acids. Deletions cut 5 bases from V and 6 bases from J, with 13 bases between. CDR1 and CDR2 from the germline V gene are SGHVS and FQNEAQ.

In its sample, this clonotype was seen many times. V gene TRBV20-1 combines with J gene TRBJ1-6, with unresolved D. There are 14 residues in the CDR3. The germline V and J ends were trimmed by 5 bases and 5 bases, with 13 bases remaining between them. Germline CDR1 reads DFQATT; CDR2 reads SNEGSKA (reference sequence). CDR3 sequence (DNA): TGCAGTGCTCAGGATCCGACCGATAATTCACCCCTCCACTTT. This encodes CSAQDPTDNSPLHF.

This clonotype was seen repeatedly, ten times or more. The gene calls are TRBV6-1 and TRBJ2-7, with 11 bases identical to TRBD1. The CDR3 has 17 amino acids. V lost 6 bases and J lost 8; bases outside the gene matches: 18. Germline V gene lookup returns CDR1 MNHNS and CDR2 SASEGT. The CDR3 nucleotides read TGTGCCAGCAGCCAAACCGAACTACGAGGACAGGGGGCCCAGCAGTACTTC. It encodes CASSQTELRGQGAQQYF.

Many counts were recorded for this clonotype. V is TRBV5-1 and J is TRBJ2-1, with 7 positions matching TRBD2. Trimming cost V 4 bases and J 9 bases; bases outside gene matches: 22. This CDR3 is built from 18 residues. Per the germline V gene, CDR1 is SGHRS and CDR2 is YFSETQ. DNA for the CDR3: TGCGCCAGCAGCCCTGATACGGGACTACTCTTATCTGGGGGTGAGCAGTTCTTC. The encoded protein is CASSPDTGLLLSGGEQFF.

This clonotype was seen at least ten times. The chain has TRBV6-2 or TRBV6-3 and TRBJ1-6; tentatively, D is TRBD1 (6 bases). The germline CDR1 and CDR2 sequences are MNHEY and SVGEGT. V dropped 4 bases and J dropped 10 bases, with 14 bases sitting between them. This CDR3 has 14 amino acids. CDR3 sequence (DNA): TGTGCCAGCAGTTCGGACGGGGGCGTCTCACCCCTCCACTTT. Its protein is CASSSDGGVSPLHF.